This TCR beta chain was recorded in a study of early T cells in non-severe SARS-CoV-2 infection. Overall study: Investigators sequenced bulk RNA drawn from unsorted whole blood, and chains remained unpaired.

The V end lost 1 base, the J end lost 0 bases, and 7 bases lay between the germline ends. The CDR3 contains 15 residues. In germline, CDR1 is MGHRA, CDR2 YSYEKL. Attached unique molecular identifiers marked individual cDNA molecules. One entry per CDR3 protein results from TCRdb running MiXCR on the 5' RACE reads. The sample lists 75,000 to 100,000 distinct CDR3 sequences, roughly 17% occurring once. Sample: whole blood. The chain has TRBV4-1 and TRBJ1-5; no clear D. The clonotype originates from an adult who was a healthcare worker with PCR-confirmed SARS-CoV-2 infection or an uninfected control (not recorded which). The CDR3 here is CASSQVADSNQPQHF. CDR3 DNA: TGCGCCAGCAGCCAAGTGGCTGATAGCAATCAGCCCCAGCATTTT.